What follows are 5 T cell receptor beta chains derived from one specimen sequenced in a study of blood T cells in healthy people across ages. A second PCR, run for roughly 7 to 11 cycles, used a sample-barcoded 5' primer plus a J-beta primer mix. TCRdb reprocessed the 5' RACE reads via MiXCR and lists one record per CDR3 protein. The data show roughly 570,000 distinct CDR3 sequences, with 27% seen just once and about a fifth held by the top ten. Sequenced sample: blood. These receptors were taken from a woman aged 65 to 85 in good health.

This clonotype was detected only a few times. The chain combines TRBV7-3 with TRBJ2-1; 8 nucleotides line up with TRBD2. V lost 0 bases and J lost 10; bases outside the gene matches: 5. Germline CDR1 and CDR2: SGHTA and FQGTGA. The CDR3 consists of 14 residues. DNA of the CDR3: TGTGCCAGCAGCTTAACTGCGGGGGGCCCCGAGCAGTTCTTC. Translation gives CASSLTAGGPEQFF.

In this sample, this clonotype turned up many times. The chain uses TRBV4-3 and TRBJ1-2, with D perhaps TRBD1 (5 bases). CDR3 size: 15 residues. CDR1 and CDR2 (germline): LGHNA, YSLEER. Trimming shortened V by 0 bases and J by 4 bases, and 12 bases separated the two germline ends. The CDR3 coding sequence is TGCGCCAGCAGCCAAGATCGCACAGGTGGCTATGGCTACACCTTC. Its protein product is CASSQDRTGGYGYTF.

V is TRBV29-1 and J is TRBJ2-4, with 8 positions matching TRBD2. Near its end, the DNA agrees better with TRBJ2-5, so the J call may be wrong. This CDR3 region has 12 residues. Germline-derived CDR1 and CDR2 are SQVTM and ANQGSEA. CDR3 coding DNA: TGCAGTAGTAGCGGGGCCCAAGAGACCCAGTACTTC. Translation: CSSSGAQETQYF.

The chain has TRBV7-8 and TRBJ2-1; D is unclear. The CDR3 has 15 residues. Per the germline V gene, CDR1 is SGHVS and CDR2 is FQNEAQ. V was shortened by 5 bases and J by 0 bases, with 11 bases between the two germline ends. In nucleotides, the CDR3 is TGTGCCAGCAGCATAGGTTCTAGCTCCTACAATGAGCAGTTCTTC. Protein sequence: CASSIGSSSYNEQFF.

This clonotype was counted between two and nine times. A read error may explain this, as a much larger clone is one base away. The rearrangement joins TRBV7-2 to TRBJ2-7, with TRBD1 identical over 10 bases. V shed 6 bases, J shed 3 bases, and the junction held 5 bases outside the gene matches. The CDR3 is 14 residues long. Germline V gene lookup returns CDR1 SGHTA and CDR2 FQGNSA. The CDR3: CASRSGQGVYEQYF. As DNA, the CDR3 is TGTGCCAGCAGATCAGGACAGGGGGTCTACGAGCAGTACTTC.